This T cell receptor beta chain emerged from a study of T cell repertoires in cytomegalovirus infection. The study, taken as a whole, reports: In two of eight donors, the top clonotype was HLA-C-restricted CMV-specific.

The CDR3 spans 16 residues. V gave up 6 bases and J gave up 2 bases, with 19 bases separating them. Germline CDR1 and CDR2: MDHEN and SYDVKM. TCRdb fed the reads into MiXCR, producing one record per CDR3 protein. The data contain around 540,000 distinct CDR3 sequences, about 33% of them singletons. In its sample, this clonotype was seen a few times. Its specificity is not known. The clonotype originates from a human donor in good health (CMV status not recorded). Some clones in this sample may be carry-over from other donors' samples. The sequenced sample was cultured PBMCs, obtained from culture after CMV antigen stimulation. The chain joins TRBV28 to TRBJ2-5; D perhaps matches TRBD2 (5 bases). DNA for the CDR3: TGTGCCAGCAGCCGCCCAGGACTGTCGTGGCAAGAGACCCAGTACTTC. It codes for CASSRPGLSWQETQYF.